This T cell receptor (beta chain) is from a study of Ad26.COV2.S vaccination and SARS-CoV-2 variants. General observations from the study: From the TCR breadth and depth analyses, total T cell responses may have been underestimated.

Method: immunoSEQ multiplex PCR; TCRdb's copy keeps in-frame clones and lacks some. The table lists around 320,000 clones, about nine tenths of them singletons. This clone showed up just a few times. The antigen remains unidentified. Regarding treatment: 19 received Ad26.COV2.S at low or high dose, single or two shots; about 5 received placebo; per-sample allocation not given. Samples analyzed were those drawn on day 63 after the first vaccine or placebo injection. Recruitment in Boston yielded a donor of adult age, 18-55 years. The sequence came from a person aged 18-65 years who received the Ad26.COV2.S COVID-19 vaccine or a placebo. The source was peripheral blood, collected in a trial of Ad26.COV2.S vaccine versus placebo.

Here the CDR3 reads CASSMGQGVSYNSPLHF. CDR3 sequence (DNA): TGTGCCAGTAGTATGGGGCAGGGAGTATCCTATAATTCACCCCTCCACTTT. This rearrangement joins TRBV19 to TRBJ1-6; D is perhaps TRBD1 (5 bases). Germline CDR1 and CDR2: LNHDA and SQIVND (reference sequence). V lost 3 bases and J 1 base, leaving 13 bases between the germline ends. The length of the CDR3 is 17 residues.